This entry lists 3 T cell receptor beta chains sequenced from one sample in a study of cytomegalovirus exposure and HLA in healthy donors (dated by TCRdb to 2017 to 2019). The library came from the immunoSEQ multiplex PCR assay. A mixture of 60 forward primers for TCR Vbeta segments and 13 reverse primers for TCR Jbeta segments was used in the multiplex PCR. TCRdb took over this immuneACCESS table, retaining in-frame rearrangements with V and J assigned. Such tables are incomplete; in checked studies, under half of the missing clones stem from an unresolved V gene, and the remainder is unexplained. For this sample there are approximately 160,000 clones; about 70% appear just once. The ten largest make up 4.5% of the sample. Sequenced sample: PBMCs. These receptors all stem from a woman aged 18-30 years in good health and CMV-seropositive.

The table lists this clone with a few counts. The chain is built from TRBV30 and TRBJ1-2, with D possibly TRBD1 on 6 matching bases. The CDR3 is made up of 15 amino acids. Trimming removed 2 bases at V and 3 bases at J, with 16 bases between. Germline V gives CDR1 GTSNPN, CDR2 SVGIG (reference sequence). This chain's CDR3 is CAWSLWDTVHYGYTF. Written as DNA, the CDR3 is TGTGCCTGGAGTCTTTGGGACACAGTCCACTATGGCTACACCTTC. Filled out from reference TRBV30 and TRBJ1-2, the complete variable domain reads SQTIHQWPATLVQPVGSPLSLECTVEGTSNPNLYWYRQAAGRGLQLLFYSVGIGQISSEVPQNLSASRPQDRQFILSSKKLLLSDSGFYLCAWSLWDTVHYGYTFGSGTRLTVV.

This rearrangement joins TRBV19 to TRBJ1-2, with TRBD1 matching 7 bases. Unmatched junction bases numbered 5, after V lost 6 bases and J lost 4 bases. CDR3 length: 13 residues. Germline loops: CDR1 LNHDA, CDR2 SQIVND (reference sequence). CDR3 amino acids: CASRTGQVYGYTF. The DNA of the CDR3 is TGTGCCAGTAGAACCGGACAGGTCTATGGCTACACCTTC.

The chain carries TRBV27 and TRBJ2-3; TRBD2 matches at 9 bases. The CDR3 loop spans 13 amino acids. Looked up from germline, CDR1 is MNHEY and CDR2 is SMNVEV (reference sequence). The ends lost 6 bases at V and 3 bases at J; junction bases unmatched: 1. The CDR3, as DNA: TGTGCCAGCAGGCTAGCGGGAACAGATACGCAGTATTTT. The encoded protein is CASRLAGTDTQYF.